Below, one T cell receptor (beta chain) is given with its context. The antigen remains unidentified. The length of the CDR3 is 16 residues. V gave up 4 bases and J gave up 3 bases; unmatched junction bases: 8. Germline CDR1 reads SGHVS; CDR2 reads FNYEAQ. These data belong to a study of OX40 agonist ivuxolimab in advanced cancers. Study summary: Enrolled patients in dose escalation had cancers that were hepatocellular carcinoma, melanoma, renal cell or head and neck cancer. Broader study findings: More expanded clones were found, on average, in CD8+ than in CD4+ T cells.

Measured with immunoSEQ multiplex PCR; TCRdb has only the in-frame clones, and not every one. The sample holds tens of thousands of clones, roughly 87% seen once. The sequence derives from an adult with an advanced solid tumor such as melanoma, head and neck, liver or kidney cancer. The material was CD4+ or CD8+ T cells sorted from blood, obtained in a trial of the OX40 agonist ivuxolimab. The J gene is TRBJ1-5, the V gene TRBV7-6; 8 bases agree with TRBD1. The CDR3 loop is CASSSYSGGLNQPQHF. CDR3 in DNA: TGTGCCAGCAGCTCTTATTCAGGGGGCCTCAATCAGCCCCAGCATTTT.